This TCR beta chain comes out of a study of human T cells and chemical hapten exposure. Study-wide background: Small discrepancies in pooled library volume mainly accounted for the varying TCR yields per sample.

The time point: healthy volunteer bleed at 2 weeks. Total RNA was isolated from unfractionated whole blood. Study findings and constraints: With regard to DPC sensitization, TCRs above 1 in 1000 frequency did not change.

Trimming took off 4 bases at V and 0 bases at J, with 8 bases between the two ends. The CDR3 runs to 15 residues. In germline, CDR1 is SGHRS, CDR2 YFSETQ. Concerning this clonotype: The antigen remains unidentified.

Within the library, unique molecular identifiers were attached to each individual cDNA molecule. Original data processing: Sampled TCR counts reached a median of around 89,000 per sample, with values ranging from 23,224 to 690,600. In TCRdb, the RACE reads were re-called with MiXCR into one record per CDR3 protein. The V and J calls come from TCRdb's annotation, not from the publication. The table includes more than 70,000 distinct CDR3 sequences, around 9% detected once. Specimen: whole blood. The chain recombines TRBV5-1 with TRBJ2-6; D possibly corresponds to TRBD1 (5 bases). This receptor was obtained from a female donor in good health. Some clones in this sample may be carry-over from other donors' samples. The CDR3 DNA is TGCGCCAGCAGCGCAGGGAACTCTGGGGCCAACGTCCTGACTTTC. This codes for CASSAGNSGANVLTF.